What follows are 19 T cell receptor beta chains derived from one specimen sequenced in a study of CD8+ T cells in alopecia areata. Treatment in this sample: oral pan-JAK inhibitor, 5-10 mg twice daily. Extracted RNA was reverse transcribed into cDNA, the sequencing template. Method: immunoSEQ multiplex PCR; TCRdb's copy keeps in-frame clones and lacks some. The table lists 200,000 to 250,000 clones, over 60% of them singletons, with around 4.2% in the top ten. The source was CD4+ T cells sorted from blood, collected at week 4, from a patient treated with tofacitinib. The receptors shown here come from a human donor with alopecia areata.

The gene calls are TRBV11-3 and TRBJ1-2, with no clear D. Trimming took 0 bases from V and 8 from J, leaving 16 bases between them. The CDR3 sequence is 15 residues long. Germline V gives CDR1 SGHNT, CDR2 YENEEA. The CDR3 DNA reads as TGTGCCAGCAGCTTAGATCCGAACTCCGCACAGGGCTACACCTTC. Translated, it gives CASSLDPNSAQGYTF.

This clone was picked up many times. V usage is TRBV29-1 and J usage is TRBJ2-1; no clear D. This CDR3 comprises 14 residues. The germline V and J ends were trimmed by 3 bases and 11 bases, with 20 bases remaining between them. CDR1 and CDR2 (germline): SQVTM, ANQGSEA. CDR3 bases: TGCAGCGTTGACACAAGGTCGCTGGGCGGCCAGCAGTTCTTC. It specifies CSVDTRSLGGQQFF.

This clone was seen more than once but under ten times. Written as DNA, the CDR3 is TGTGCCAGCAGCTTAGGGGGCTTGGAGAAAGAGACCCAGTACTTC. Translation: CASSLGGLEKETQYF. The chain employs TRBV7-2 and TRBJ2-5; weak D call: TRBD1 (5 bases). Looked up from germline, CDR1 is SGHTA and CDR2 is FQGNSA. CDR3 size: 15 residues. Trimming removed 1 base at V and 3 bases at J, with 12 bases between.

V usage is TRBV10-3 and J usage is TRBJ1-1, with D tentatively TRBD1 (6 bases). The CDR3 covers 13 residues. Trimming shortened V by 7 bases and J by 3 bases, and 12 bases separated the two germline ends. Per germline, CDR1 ENHRY and CDR2 SYGVKD. DNA for the CDR3: TGTGCCATCACTTACAGGGAAGACACTGAAGCTTTCTTT. It codes for CAITYREDTEAFF.

The chain combines TRBV7-2 with TRBJ2-7, with D possibly being TRBD2 (6 bases). V was trimmed by 2 bases and J by 1 base, leaving 12 bases between them. This CDR3 region has 15 residues. Germline V gene lookup returns CDR1 SGHTA and CDR2 FQGNSA. The CDR3 nucleotides are TGTGCCAGCAGCTTATCTTGGGGGGATTCCTACGAGCAGTACTTC. This codes for CASSLSWGDSYEQYF.

The gene calls are TRBV10-3 and TRBJ1-1; D possibly corresponds to TRBD1 (6 bases). The V end lost 1 base, the J end lost 4 bases, and 19 bases lay between the germline ends. Germline V gene data show CDR1 as ENHRY and CDR2 as SYGVKD. This CDR3 spans 17 amino acids. CDR3 bases: TGTGCCATCAGTGAGTTCGACACCCCTCAGGGGAGCACTGAAGCTTTCTTT. The encoded protein is CAISEFDTPQGSTEAFF.

The chain employs TRBV18 and TRBJ2-4; 7 nucleotides align to TRBD1. This CDR3 contains 19 residues. After removal of 1 base from V and 7 bases from J, the junction contained 19 bases not matched to a gene. Germline CDR1 and CDR2: KGHSH and LQKENI. The CDR3 sequence: CASSPRPPDPGQPTNIQYF. CDR3 DNA sequence: TGTGCCAGCTCACCACGGCCCCCCGATCCGGGACAGCCGACGAACATTCAGTACTTC.

The CDR3 spells CSGSGQGAEAFF. Here the CDR3 DNA reads TGCAGCGGATCTGGACAGGGGGCAGAAGCTTTCTTT. The V and J genes are TRBV29-1 and TRBJ1-1; 11 bases align to TRBD1. Germline V gives CDR1 SQVTM, CDR2 ANQGSEA. J was trimmed by 8 bases and V by 7 bases; bases with no gene match: 6. CDR3 size: 12 residues.

The rearrangement joins TRBV11-2 to TRBJ2-5; 13 bases map to TRBD2. This CDR3 comprises 15 residues. CDR1 is SGHAT, CDR2 FQNNGV, per germline. V lost 5 bases, J lost 7 bases, and 7 bases stayed unmatched. The chain's CDR3 is CASSMGTSGVGTQYF. CDR3 bases: TGTGCCAGCAGCATGGGGACTAGCGGGGTAGGGACCCAGTACTTC.

This chain uses TRBV5-4 with TRBJ2-5, with 9 nucleotides matching TRBD2. CDR3 length equals 16 residues. From germline, CDR1 is SGHNT and CDR2 YYREEE (reference sequence). V dropped 0 bases and J dropped 5; count of bases not matched to a gene: 8. The CDR3 is CASSLGGSGGYETQYF. The CDR3, as DNA: TGTGCCAGCAGCTTGGGAGGTAGCGGGGGATACGAGACCCAGTACTTC.

The genes are TRBV6-6 and TRBJ2-2; D gene uncertain. The germline V and J ends were trimmed by 6 bases and 3 bases, with 2 bases remaining between them. The CDR3 loop spans 11 amino acids. Germline V gene data show CDR1 as MNHNY and CDR2 as SVGAGI (reference sequence). CDR3 in amino acids: CASRDTGELFF. CDR3 coding DNA: TGTGCCAGCAGGGACACCGGGGAGCTGTTTTTT.

This sequence joins TRBV11-2 and TRBJ2-5, with TRBD1 identical over 12 bases. Germline lookup yields CDR1 SGHAT and CDR2 FQNNGV. CDR3 length: 16 amino acids. J was trimmed by 5 bases and V by 1 base; bases with no gene match: 5. The CDR3: CASSLGGTGGRETQYF. In DNA, the CDR3 is TGTGCCAGCAGCTTAGGAGGGACAGGGGGCCGGGAGACCCAGTACTTC.

This clone occurred a few times. The V call is TRBV30, the J call TRBJ2-3; D possibly corresponds to TRBD2 (6 bases). The V end lost 6 bases, the J end lost 9 bases, and 13 bases lay between the germline ends. The CDR3 has 11 residues. CDR1 GTSNPN and CDR2 SVGIG come from the germline V gene (reference sequence). The DNA of the CDR3 is TGTGCCTGTCGGCCGGGGGAGACGCAGTATTTT. Its translation is CACRPGETQYF.

This chain connects TRBV5-1 to TRBJ1-2, with D perhaps matching TRBD1 (5 bases). The CDR3 consists of 14 residues. CDR1 is SGHRS, CDR2 YFSETQ, per germline. Trimming stripped 6 bases from V and 1 base from J, with 13 bases between. The CDR3: CASTPGGDNYGYTF. The DNA for the CDR3 is TGCGCCAGCACCCCGGGAGGGGATAACTATGGCTACACCTTC.

This sequence joins TRBV7-9 and TRBJ1-4; tentative D call: TRBD1 (5 bases). V dropped 0 bases and J dropped 6 bases, with 14 bases sitting between them. The CDR3 extends over 16 amino acids. CDR1 is SEHNR and CDR2 is FQNEAQ in the germline V gene (reference sequence). The chain's CDR3 is CASSLASGPRDEKLFF. In nucleotides, the CDR3 is TGTGCCAGCAGCTTAGCGTCGGGACCGAGAGATGAAAAACTGTTTTTT.

The CDR3 region has the DNA TGTGCCAGCAGCCCCACAGGCGGCGAGCAGTACTTC. Protein product: CASSPTGGEQYF. This chain connects TRBV6-6 to TRBJ2-7, with D possibly being TRBD1 (5 bases). The CDR3 consists of 12 residues. Germline V CDR1 and CDR2: MNHNY, SVGAGI (reference sequence). Trimming cost V 6 bases and J 6 bases, with 12 bases left between them.

This CDR3 is CSVEKGYDGYTF. CDR3 sequence (DNA): TGCAGCGTTGAAAAAGGGTATGATGGCTACACCTTC. V usage is TRBV29-1 and J usage is TRBJ1-2; D gene ambiguous. Germline CDR1 reads SQVTM; CDR2 reads ANQGSEA. V was trimmed by 2 bases and J by 6 bases, leaving 10 bases between them. The CDR3 is 12 amino acids. Using reference TRBV29-1 and TRBJ1-2 for the parts outside the CDR3, the full variable domain is SAVISQKPSRDICQRGTSLTIQCQVDSQVTMMFWYRQQPGQSLTLIATANQGSEATYESGFVIDKFPISRPNLTFSTLTVSNMSPEDSSIYLCSVEKGYDGYTFGSGTRLTVV.

The chain recombines TRBV5-1 with TRBJ1-2, with 11 bases matching TRBD1. CDR1 is SGHRS, CDR2 YFSETQ, per germline. With 0 bases clipped from V and 2 bases from J, the junction kept 0 bases outside the gene matches. The CDR3 runs 15 residues. In nucleotides, the CDR3 is TGCGCCAGCAGCTTGGGGACAGGGGGCAACTATGGCTACACCTTC. Protein product: CASSLGTGGNYGYTF.

The CDR3 here is CASSPRGDTEAFF. The CDR3 bases are TGTGCCAGTAGCCCACGCGGGGACACTGAAGCTTTCTTT. This sequence joins TRBV19 and TRBJ1-1; D not certain. Germline loops: CDR1 LNHDA, CDR2 SQIVND (reference sequence). CDR3 size: 13 residues. Between the trimmed V and J ends, which lost 6 bases and 3 bases, there was a span of 11 bases. The complete variable domain, with remaining parts taken from reference TRBV19 and TRBJ1-1, reads DGGITQSPKYLFRKEGQNVTLSCEQNLNHDAMYWYRQDPGQGLRLIYYSQIVNDFQKGDIAEGYSVSREKKESFPLTVTSAQKNPTAFYLCASSPRGDTEAFFGQGTRLTVV.